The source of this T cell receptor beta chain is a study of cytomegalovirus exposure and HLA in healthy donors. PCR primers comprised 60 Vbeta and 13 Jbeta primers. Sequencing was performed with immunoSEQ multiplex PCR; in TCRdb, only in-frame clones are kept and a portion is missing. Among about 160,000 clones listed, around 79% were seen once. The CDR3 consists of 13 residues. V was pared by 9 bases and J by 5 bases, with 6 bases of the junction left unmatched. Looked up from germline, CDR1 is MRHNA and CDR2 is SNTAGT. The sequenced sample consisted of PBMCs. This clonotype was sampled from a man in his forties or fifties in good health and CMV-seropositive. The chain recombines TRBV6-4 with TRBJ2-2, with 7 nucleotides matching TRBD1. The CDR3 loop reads CASRQGKTGELFF. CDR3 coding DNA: TGTGCCAGTCGACAGGGAAAAACCGGGGAGCTGTTTTTT.